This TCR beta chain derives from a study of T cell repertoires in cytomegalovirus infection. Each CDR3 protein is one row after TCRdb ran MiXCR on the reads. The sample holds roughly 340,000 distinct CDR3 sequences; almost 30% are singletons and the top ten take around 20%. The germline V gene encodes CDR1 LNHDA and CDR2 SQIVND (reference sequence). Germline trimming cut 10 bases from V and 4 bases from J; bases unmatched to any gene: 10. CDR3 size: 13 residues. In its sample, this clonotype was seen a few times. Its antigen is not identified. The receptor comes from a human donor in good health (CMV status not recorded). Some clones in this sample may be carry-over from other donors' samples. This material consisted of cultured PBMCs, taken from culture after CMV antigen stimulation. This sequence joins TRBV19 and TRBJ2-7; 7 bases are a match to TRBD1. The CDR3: CATQGGLGYEQYF. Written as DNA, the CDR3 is TGTGCCACCCAAGGGGGCTTGGGATACGAGCAGTACTTC.